This T cell receptor (beta chain) was captured in a study of OX40 agonist ivuxolimab in advanced cancers. Study information: The patients got ivuxolimab, which is an agonistic anti-OX40 (CD134) antibody. Ivuxolimab was administered intravenously to patients at 0.01 to 10 mg/kg every 2 weeks. A history of anti-PD-1, anti-PD-L1 or anti-CTLA-4 therapy was acceptable, and roughly 40% had some. Findings and limits, study-wide: More expanded clones were found, on average, in CD8+ than in CD4+ T cells.

TCRdb keeps only in-frame clones here, not all; method: immunoSEQ multiplex PCR. The sample yields fewer than 80,000 clones, around 87% seen once. Comments on this clone: The target antigen is unknown.

The germline gives CDR1 LGHNA, CDR2 YSLEER. The CDR3 is 14 residues long. Trimming took 4 bases from V and 2 from J, leaving 12 bases between them. The chain carries TRBV4-3 and TRBJ2-7; D assignment may be TRBD1 or TRBD2 (5 bases each). This TCR was recovered from an adult with an advanced solid tumor such as melanoma, head and neck, liver or kidney cancer. The sample was CD4+ or CD8+ T cells sorted from blood, taken in a trial of the OX40 agonist ivuxolimab. CDR3: CASSRTGPTYEQYF. The CDR3 nucleotides are TGCGCCAGCAGCCGCACGGGACCAACCTACGAGCAGTACTTC.